These 24 T cell receptor beta chains originate from one sample sequenced in a study of cytomegalovirus exposure and HLA in healthy donors. TCRdb's table, derived via immunoSEQ multiplex PCR, lists solely in-frame clones and lacks some. The profile shows 250,000 to 300,000 clones, roughly 90% of them singletons. The specimen sequenced was PBMCs. Every receptor here comes from a woman under 30 in good health and CMV-seronegative.

The chain links TRBV5-1 to TRBJ2-2; no clear D. This CDR3 spans 13 amino acids. Germline loops: CDR1 SGHRS, CDR2 YFSETQ. The germline V and J ends were trimmed by 0 bases and 5 bases, with 5 bases remaining between them. CDR3 amino acids: CASSLGETGELFF. As DNA, the CDR3 is TGCGCCAGCAGCTTGGGAGAAACCGGGGAGCTGTTTTTT.

The CDR3: CASRIGTTNTGELFF. The CDR3 nucleotides read TGTGCCAGTAGAATCGGGACAACGAACACCGGGGAGCTGTTTTTT. The V call is TRBV19, the J call TRBJ2-2; D is perhaps TRBD1 (6 bases). V was clipped by 6 bases and J by 0 bases, with 11 bases between them. Germline loops: CDR1 LNHDA, CDR2 SQIVND (reference sequence). This CDR3 comprises 15 residues.

The rearrangement uses TRBV28 and TRBJ1-2; maybe TRBD1 (6 bases). V gave up 2 bases and J gave up 4 bases, with 11 bases separating them. The germline V gene has CDR1 MDHEN and CDR2 SYDVKM. The CDR3 length is 14 residues. The CDR3 DNA sequence: TGTGCCAGCAGTTTAGATGGGGGCATCTATGGCTACACCTTC. It yields the protein CASSLDGGIYGYTF.

The chain recombines TRBV6-5 with TRBJ1-2; weak D call: TRBD1 (6 bases). Per germline, CDR1 MNHEY and CDR2 SVGAGI. Trimming cost V 6 bases and J 3 bases, with 11 bases left between them. CDR3 length equals 13 residues. The CDR3 DNA reads TGTGCCAGCAGCGGACAGTCCTACTATGGCTACACCTTC. It codes for CASSGQSYYGYTF.

The V gene is TRBV7-8, the J gene TRBJ2-7; 7 bases are shared with TRBD2. V was pared by 2 bases and J by 0 bases, with 1 base of the junction left unmatched. There are 14 residues in the CDR3. The germline V gene has CDR1 SGHVS and CDR2 FQNEAQ. CDR3 bases: TGTGCCAGCAGCTTACGGACTAGCTCCTACGAGCAGTACTTC. Its protein is CASSLRTSSYEQYF.

The V call is TRBV4-1, the J call TRBJ1-1, with D possibly being TRBD1 (5 bases). The CDR3 covers 15 residues. V lost 2 bases and J 3 bases, leaving 13 bases between the germline ends. In germline, CDR1 is MGHRA, CDR2 YSYEKL. CDR3 residues: CASSQPQKGYTEAFF. The DNA of the CDR3 is TGCGCCAGCAGCCAACCTCAGAAGGGGTACACTGAAGCTTTCTTT.

V and J are TRBV7-6 and TRBJ1-1, with 8 bases matching TRBD1. Germline V gene data show CDR1 as SGHVS and CDR2 as FNYEAQ. With V trimmed by 5 bases and J by 4 bases, 12 bases remained unmatched. This CDR3 region has 16 residues. The CDR3 DNA follows: TGTGCCAGCAGCCCGAGGACAGGGAGTCGTAGCACTGAAGCTTTCTTT. Its translation: CASSPRTGSRSTEAFF.

This clone was counted a few times. The CDR3 sequence is CASSAFDRLMGEQYF. Written as DNA, the CDR3 is TGTGCCAGCAGCGCCTTCGACAGGCTAATGGGCGAGCAGTACTTC. J is TRBJ2-7 and V is TRBV11-2, with a tentative D call TRBD1 (6 bases). Looked up from germline, CDR1 is SGHAT and CDR2 is FQNNGV. V was shortened by 5 bases and J by 6 bases, with 20 bases between the two germline ends. The CDR3 runs to 15 residues.

This sequence joins TRBV2 and TRBJ1-6, with D hard to call. Between the trimmed V and J ends, which lost 6 bases and 5 bases, there was a span of 8 bases. CDR1 and CDR2 (germline): SNHLY, FYNNEI. The CDR3 loop spans 13 amino acids. The CDR3 is CASRRGDNSPLHF. The CDR3 DNA reads as TGTGCCAGCAGACGGGGAGATAATTCACCCCTCCACTTT.

The chain is built from TRBV10-3 and TRBJ2-2, with TRBD1 identical over 7 bases. Germline assignment: CDR1 ENHRY and CDR2 SYGVKD. Losses at the gene ends were 4 bases for V and 5 bases for J; bases not matched to a gene: 7. There are 15 residues in the CDR3. CDR3 bases: TGTGCCATCAGTGCTCCACAGGGGAGAACCGGGGAGCTGTTTTTT. It is translated as CAISAPQGRTGELFF.

J is TRBJ2-1 and V is TRBV27, with TRBD2 matching 8 bases. The CDR3 covers 15 residues. The V segment lost 9 bases and the J segment 3 bases; nucleotides outside the gene matches: 10. The germline gives CDR1 MNHEY, CDR2 SMNVEV (reference sequence). The CDR3 region is CASNAGTSNYNEQFF. The CDR3 DNA is TGTGCCAGTAATGCCGGGACTAGTAACTACAATGAGCAGTTCTTC.

This chain uses TRBV19 with TRBJ1-1; 8 nucleotides line up with TRBD1. After removal of 7 bases from V and 1 base from J, the junction contained 8 bases not matched to a gene. The germline V gene has CDR1 LNHDA and CDR2 SQIVND (reference sequence). The CDR3 extends over 15 amino acids. The CDR3 DNA reads TGTGCCAGTACCCCATGGACAGGGCGGAACACTGAAGCTTTCTTT. This codes for CASTPWTGRNTEAFF. Using reference TRBV19 and TRBJ1-1 for the parts outside the CDR3, the full variable domain is DGGITQSPKYLFRKEGQNVTLSCEQNLNHDAMYWYRQDPGQGLRLIYYSQIVNDFQKGDIAEGYSVSREKKESFPLTVTSAQKNPTAFYLCASTPWTGRNTEAFFGQGTRLTVV.

This clone was seen a few times. The chain carries TRBV4-3 and TRBJ2-1, with 12 bases matching TRBD2. The V and J ends lost 1 base and 2 bases, in that order; junction bases with no gene match: 0. The CDR3 sequence is 16 residues long. Germline lookup yields CDR1 LGHNA and CDR2 YSLEER. The DNA for the CDR3 is TGCGCCAGCAGCCAAGGACTAGCGGGGGCCTACAATGAGCAGTTCTTC. Amino acid sequence: CASSQGLAGAYNEQFF.

The chain recombines TRBV5-1 with TRBJ2-3, with 7 nucleotides matching TRBD1. Germline V gene sequence: CDR1 SGHRS, CDR2 YFSETQ. The CDR3 is 16 residues long. V was pared by 7 bases and J by 0 bases, with 11 bases of the junction left unmatched. CDR3 sequence reads: CASHLRDSESTDTQYF. CDR3 nucleotide sequence: TGCGCCAGCCACCTACGGGACAGTGAAAGCACAGATACGCAGTATTTT.

This chain links TRBV4-1 with TRBJ1-5, with D possibly being TRBD1 (6 bases). The germline V and J ends were trimmed by 4 bases and 5 bases, with 15 bases remaining between them. In germline, CDR1 is MGHRA, CDR2 YSYEKL. This CDR3 spans 15 amino acids. This chain's CDR3 is CASSPRSGGDQPQHF. The CDR3 bases are TGCGCCAGCAGCCCAAGGTCGGGGGGCGATCAGCCCCAGCATTTT.

The chain links TRBV27 to TRBJ1-2; tentative D call: TRBD1 (5 bases). This CDR3 has 12 amino acids. Per germline, CDR1 MNHEY and CDR2 SMNVEV (reference sequence). Trimming took off 6 bases at V and 4 bases at J, with 9 bases between the two ends. For the CDR3, the DNA is TGTGCCAGCAGGGATGACAGCTATGGCTACACCTTC. It is translated as CASRDDSYGYTF.

Only a few counts were recorded for this clone. This chain connects TRBV6-4 to TRBJ2-3; 9 bases are a match to TRBD2. Trimming at V came to 2 bases and at J to 4 bases, leaving 7 bases not matched to a gene. This CDR3 has 16 residues. Per the germline V gene, CDR1 is MRHNA and CDR2 is SNTAGT. The CDR3 coding sequence is TGTGCCAGCAGTGACGGTGGCGGGGGGGCGGCAGATACGCAGTATTTT. This translates into CASSDGGGGAADTQYF.

The V call is TRBV10-3, the J call TRBJ1-6, with D maybe TRBD1 (5 bases). V gave up 0 bases and J gave up 10 bases, with 10 bases separating them. The CDR3 loop spans 14 amino acids. CDR1 is ENHRY, CDR2 SYGVKD, per germline. The CDR3 DNA sequence: TGTGCCATCAGTGAGTCTTTAGGGGTATCACCCCTCCACTTT. Protein product: CAISESLGVSPLHF.

CDR3 loop: CAWSPPLATEQFF. The CDR3 DNA reads TGTGCCTGGAGCCCACCCCTAGCTACTGAGCAGTTCTTC. V and J are TRBV30 and TRBJ2-1; a possible D gene is TRBD2 (5 bases). This CDR3 comprises 13 residues. V lost 3 bases to trimming and J lost 9 bases, with 15 bases between them. Germline values: CDR1 GTSNPN, CDR2 SVGIG (reference sequence). Drawing the rest from reference TRBV30 and TRBJ2-1, the complete variable domain is SQTIHQWPATLVQPVGSPLSLECTVEGTSNPNLYWYRQAAGRGLQLLFYSVGIGQISSEVPQNLSASRPQDRQFILSSKKLLLSDSGFYLCAWSPPLATEQFFGPGTRLTVL.

The rearrangement joins TRBV11-2 to TRBJ1-5; unclear D gene. CDR3 length: 16 amino acids. The V gene's germline CDR1 is SGHAT and CDR2 FQNNGV. V was shortened by 0 bases and J by 2 bases, with 11 bases between the two germline ends. The DNA for the CDR3 is TGTGCCAGCAGCTTAGATGTGACAATAGGCAATCAGCCCCAGCATTTT. Its translation is CASSLDVTIGNQPQHF.

The gene calls are TRBV7-2 and TRBJ1-6; the match to TRBD1 covers 8 bases. The ends lost 5 bases at V and 9 bases at J; junction bases unmatched: 9. This CDR3 comprises 15 residues. Germline V gene data show CDR1 as SGHTA and CDR2 as FQGNSA. CDR3: CASSPGGQGGSPLHF. The CDR3, as DNA: TGTGCCAGCAGCCCCGGCGGACAGGGAGGTTCACCCCTCCACTTT. The full variable domain, its missing parts supplied by reference TRBV7-2 and TRBJ1-6, is GAGVSQSPSNKVTEKGKDVELRCDPISGHTALYWYRQSLGQGLEFLIYFQGNSAPDKSGLPSDRFSAERTGGSVSTLTIQRTQQEDSAVYLCASSPGGQGGSPLHFGNGTRLTVT.

The chain carries TRBV5-8 and TRBJ2-1; 12 bases agree with TRBD2. The CDR3 extends over 19 amino acids. After removal of 1 base from V and 3 bases from J, the junction contained 11 bases not matched to a gene. The germline CDR1 and CDR2 sequences are SGHTS and YDEGEE. For the CDR3, the DNA is TGTGCCAGCAGCTTGAAGGAAGCTAGCGGGGGGGATTTCTACAATGAGCAGTTCTTC. Translation gives CASSLKEASGGDFYNEQFF.

In the case of this clone: The sample carries other DNA sequences with the same CDR3. The chain joins TRBV28 to TRBJ1-2; D remains unclear. Per germline, CDR1 MDHEN and CDR2 SYDVKM. Trimming took off 5 bases at V and 2 bases at J, with 9 bases between the two ends. The CDR3 consists of 13 residues. CDR3 coding DNA: TGTGCCAGCAGTCTGACACAGAACTATGGCTACACCTTC. Its protein is CASSLTQNYGYTF.

Comments on this clone: At one end, the junction sequence differs from germline, possibly due to a read error. The rearrangement uses TRBV7-7 and TRBJ2-7; 9 bases are shared with TRBD1. Germline loops: CDR1 SSHAT, CDR2 FNYEAQ (reference sequence). The CDR3 length is 16 residues. The CDR3 is CASSLGLGQGVYEQYF. The CDR3 nucleotides read TGTGCTAGCAGCTTAGGTCTGGGACAGGGAGTTTACGAGCAGTACTTC.